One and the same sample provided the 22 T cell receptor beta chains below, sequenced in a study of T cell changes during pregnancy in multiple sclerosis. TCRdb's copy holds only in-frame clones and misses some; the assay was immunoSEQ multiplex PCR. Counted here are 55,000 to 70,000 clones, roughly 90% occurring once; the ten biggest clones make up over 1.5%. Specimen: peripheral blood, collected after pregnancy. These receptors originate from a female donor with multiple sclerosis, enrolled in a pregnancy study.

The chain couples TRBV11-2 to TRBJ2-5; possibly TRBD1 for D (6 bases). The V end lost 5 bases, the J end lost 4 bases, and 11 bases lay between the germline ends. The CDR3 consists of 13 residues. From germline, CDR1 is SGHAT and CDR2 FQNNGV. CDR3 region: CASSGGLLETQYF. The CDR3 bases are TGTGCCAGCAGCGGGGGCTTGTTAGAGACCCAGTACTTC.

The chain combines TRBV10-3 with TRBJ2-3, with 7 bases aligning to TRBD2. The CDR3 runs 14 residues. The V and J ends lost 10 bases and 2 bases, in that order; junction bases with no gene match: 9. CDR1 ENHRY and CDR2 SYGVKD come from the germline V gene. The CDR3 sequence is CATAPGLSTDTQYF. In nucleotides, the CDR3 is TGTGCCACCGCGCCGGGACTATCCACAGATACGCAGTATTTT.

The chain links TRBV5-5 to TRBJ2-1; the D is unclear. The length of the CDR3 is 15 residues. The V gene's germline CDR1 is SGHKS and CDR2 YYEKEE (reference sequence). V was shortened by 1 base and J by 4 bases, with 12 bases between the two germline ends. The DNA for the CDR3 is TGTGCCAGCAGCTTGAGTCAGTCCATTTACAATGAGCAGTTCTTC. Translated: CASSLSQSIYNEQFF.

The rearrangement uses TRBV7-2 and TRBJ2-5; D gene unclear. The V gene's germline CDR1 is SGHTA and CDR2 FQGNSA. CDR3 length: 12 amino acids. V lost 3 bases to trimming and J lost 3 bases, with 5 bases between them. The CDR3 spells CASSFPEETQYF. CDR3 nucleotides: TGTGCCAGCAGCTTCCCGGAAGAGACCCAGTACTTC.

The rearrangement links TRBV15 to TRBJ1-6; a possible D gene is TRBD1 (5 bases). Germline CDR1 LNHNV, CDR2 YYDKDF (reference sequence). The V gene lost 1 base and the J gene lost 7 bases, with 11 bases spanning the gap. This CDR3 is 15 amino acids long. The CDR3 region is CATSRGGSENSPLHF. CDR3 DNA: TGTGCCACCAGCAGAGGGGGCTCGGAAAATTCACCCCTCCACTTT. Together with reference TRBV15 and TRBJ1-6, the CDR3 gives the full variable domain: DAMVIQNPRYQVTQFGKPVTLSCSQTLNHNVMYWYQQKSSQAPKLLFHYYDKDFNNEADTPDNFQSRRPNTSFCFLDIRSPGLGDTAMYLCATSRGGSENSPLHFGNGTRLTVT.

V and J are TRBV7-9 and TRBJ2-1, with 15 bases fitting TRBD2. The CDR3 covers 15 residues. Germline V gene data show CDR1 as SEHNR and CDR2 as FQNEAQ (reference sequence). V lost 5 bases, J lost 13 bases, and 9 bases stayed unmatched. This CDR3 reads CASSRSGTSGGQQFF. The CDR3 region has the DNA TGTGCCAGCAGCCGCTCCGGGACTAGCGGGGGGCAACAGTTCTTC.

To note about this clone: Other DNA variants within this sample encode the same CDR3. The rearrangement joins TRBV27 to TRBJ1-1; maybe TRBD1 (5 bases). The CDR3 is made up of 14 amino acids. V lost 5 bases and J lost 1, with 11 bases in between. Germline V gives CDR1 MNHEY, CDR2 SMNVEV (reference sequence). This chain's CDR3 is CASSPTTGNTEAFF. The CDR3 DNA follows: TGTGCCAGCAGTCCCACTACAGGGAACACTGAAGCTTTCTTT.

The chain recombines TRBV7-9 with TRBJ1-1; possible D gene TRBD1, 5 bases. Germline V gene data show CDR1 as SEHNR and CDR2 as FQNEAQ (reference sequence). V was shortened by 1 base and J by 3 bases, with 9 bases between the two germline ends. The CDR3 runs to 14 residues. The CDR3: CASSLEAGYTEAFF. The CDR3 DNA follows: TGTGCCAGCAGCTTAGAGGCAGGGTACACTGAAGCTTTCTTT.

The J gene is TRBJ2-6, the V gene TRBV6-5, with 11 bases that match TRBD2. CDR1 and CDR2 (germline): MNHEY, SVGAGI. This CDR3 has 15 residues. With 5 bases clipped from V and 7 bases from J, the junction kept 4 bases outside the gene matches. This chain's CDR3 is CASSLLAGGANVLTF. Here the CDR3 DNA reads TGTGCCAGCAGTCTTCTAGCGGGGGGTGCCAACGTCCTGACTTTC.

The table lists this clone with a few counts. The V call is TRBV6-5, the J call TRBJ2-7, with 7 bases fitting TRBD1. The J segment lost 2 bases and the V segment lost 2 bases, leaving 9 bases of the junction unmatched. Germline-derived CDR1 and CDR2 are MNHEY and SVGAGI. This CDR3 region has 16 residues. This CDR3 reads CASSYIRGGRPYEQYF. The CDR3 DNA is TGTGCCAGCAGTTACATCCGAGGGGGCAGACCCTACGAGCAGTACTTC.

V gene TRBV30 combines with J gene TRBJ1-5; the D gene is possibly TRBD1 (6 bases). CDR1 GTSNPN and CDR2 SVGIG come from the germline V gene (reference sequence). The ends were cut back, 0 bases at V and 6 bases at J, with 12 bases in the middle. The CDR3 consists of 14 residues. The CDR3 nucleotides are TGTGCCTGGAGTGTAGCGGGAGGGGGTCAGCCCCAGCATTTT. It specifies CAWSVAGGGQPQHF.

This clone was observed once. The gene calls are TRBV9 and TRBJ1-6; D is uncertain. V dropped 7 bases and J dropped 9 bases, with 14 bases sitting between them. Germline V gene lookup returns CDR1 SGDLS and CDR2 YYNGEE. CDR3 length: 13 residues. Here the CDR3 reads CASGKLGSSPLHF. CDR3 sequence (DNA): TGTGCCAGCGGAAAGTTAGGGAGTTCACCCCTCCACTTT.

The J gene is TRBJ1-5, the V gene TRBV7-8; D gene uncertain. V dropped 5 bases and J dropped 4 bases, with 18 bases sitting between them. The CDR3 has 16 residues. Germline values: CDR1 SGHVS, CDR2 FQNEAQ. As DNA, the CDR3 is TGTGCCAGCAGCCCCCCGGGAGGCAGTCTTAATCAGCCCCAGCATTTT. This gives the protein CASSPPGGSLNQPQHF.

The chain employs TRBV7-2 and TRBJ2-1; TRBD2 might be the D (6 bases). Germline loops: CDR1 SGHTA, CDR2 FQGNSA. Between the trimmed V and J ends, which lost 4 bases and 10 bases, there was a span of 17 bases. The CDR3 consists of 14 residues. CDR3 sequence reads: CASSYSGTPREQFF. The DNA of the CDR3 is TGTGCCAGCAGCTACTCCGGGACTCCAAGAGAGCAGTTCTTC.

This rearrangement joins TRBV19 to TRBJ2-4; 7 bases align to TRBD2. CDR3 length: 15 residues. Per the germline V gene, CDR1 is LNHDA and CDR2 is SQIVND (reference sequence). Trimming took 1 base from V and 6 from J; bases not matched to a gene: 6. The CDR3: CASSIGYERGNIQYF. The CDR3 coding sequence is TGTGCCAGTAGTATAGGCTACGAGCGGGGAAACATTCAGTACTTC.

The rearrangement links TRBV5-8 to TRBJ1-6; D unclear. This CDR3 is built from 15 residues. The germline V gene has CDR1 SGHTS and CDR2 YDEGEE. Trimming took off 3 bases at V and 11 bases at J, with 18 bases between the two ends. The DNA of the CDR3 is TGTGCCAGCAGCTCCTGGACTGGCTCGACCACACCCCTCCACTTT. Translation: CASSSWTGSTTPLHF.

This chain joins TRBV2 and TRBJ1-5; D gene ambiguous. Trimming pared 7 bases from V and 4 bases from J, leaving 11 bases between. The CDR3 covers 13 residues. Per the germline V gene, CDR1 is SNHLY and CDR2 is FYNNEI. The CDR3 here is CASNRRSNQPQHF. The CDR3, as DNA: TGTGCCAGCAATCGACGGAGTAATCAGCCCCAGCATTTT. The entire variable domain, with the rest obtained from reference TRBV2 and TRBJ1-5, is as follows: EPEVTQTPSHQVTQMGQEVILRCVPISNHLYFYWYRQILGQKVEFLVSFYNNEISEKSEIFDDQFSVERPDGSNFTLKIRSTKLEDSAMYFCASNRRSNQPQHFGDGTRLSIL.

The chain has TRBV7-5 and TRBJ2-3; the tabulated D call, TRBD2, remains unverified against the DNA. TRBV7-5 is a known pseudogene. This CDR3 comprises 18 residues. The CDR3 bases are TGTGCCAGAAGCTTTCCGGGACTAGCGGGGGCAGGCACAGATACGCAGTATTTT. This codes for CARSFPGLAGAGTDTQYF.

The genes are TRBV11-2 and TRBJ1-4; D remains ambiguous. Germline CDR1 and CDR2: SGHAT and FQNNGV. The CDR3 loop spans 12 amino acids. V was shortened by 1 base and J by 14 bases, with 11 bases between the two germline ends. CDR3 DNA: TGTGCCAGCAGCTTAGTCGGGTCAGAGCTGTTTTTT. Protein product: CASSLVGSELFF.

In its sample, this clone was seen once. CDR3 sequence reads: CASSDGQGYGEAFF. Here the CDR3 DNA reads TGCGCCAGCAGTGATGGACAGGGTTATGGTGAAGCTTTCTTT. The chain carries TRBV10-1 and TRBJ1-1; 8 nucleotides line up with TRBD1. Germline lookup yields CDR1 WNHNN and CDR2 SYGVQD (reference sequence). With V trimmed by 3 bases and J by 7 bases, 7 bases remained unmatched. CDR3 size: 14 residues.

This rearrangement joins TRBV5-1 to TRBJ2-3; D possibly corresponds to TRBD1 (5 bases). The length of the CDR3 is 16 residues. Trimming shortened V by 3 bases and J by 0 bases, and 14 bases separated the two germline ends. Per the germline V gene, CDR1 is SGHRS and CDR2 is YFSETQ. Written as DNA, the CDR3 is TGCGCCAGCAGCTCTTCAGGGTCTTCAAGCACAGATACGCAGTATTTT. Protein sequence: CASSSSGSSSTDTQYF.

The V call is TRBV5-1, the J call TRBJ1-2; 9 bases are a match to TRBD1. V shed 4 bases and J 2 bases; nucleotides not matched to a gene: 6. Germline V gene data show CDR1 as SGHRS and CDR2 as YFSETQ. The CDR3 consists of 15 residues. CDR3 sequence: CASSLAGTGNYGYTF. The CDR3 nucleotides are TGCGCCAGCAGCCTGGCCGGGACAGGGAACTATGGCTACACCTTC. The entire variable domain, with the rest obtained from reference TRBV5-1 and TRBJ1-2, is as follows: KAGVTQTPRYLIKTRGQQVTLSCSPISGHRSVSWYQQTPGQGLQFLFEYFSETQRNKGNFPGRFSGRQFSNSRSEMNVSTLELGDSALYLCASSLAGTGNYGYTFGSGTRLTVV.